This is a list of T cell receptor beta chains from one sample in a study of CD8 T cells in Susac syndrome. Each CDR3 protein is one row after TCRdb ran MiXCR on the immunoSEQ multiplex PCR reads. Altogether some 300,000 distinct CDR3 sequences are present, about 85% being singletons, with the ten largest covering around 0.12%. Material for sequencing was CD8+ T cells from PBMCs. The receptors were gathered from a human donor with multiple sclerosis. The CDR3 runs from the conserved cysteine through the conserved F or W. D genes are given only for firm matches. The size entry is marked missing in some rows and otherwise reads once, few, many or a size class.

j_gene: TRBJ1-2
abundance: .
v_gene: TRBV28
d_gene: .
CDR3nt: TGTGCCAGCAGTTTAGCGGGTCTAAACTATGGCTACACCTTC
CDR3aa: CASSLAGLNYGYTF

j_gene: TRBJ2-7
abundance: .
v_gene: TRBV7-9
d_gene: TRBD1
CDR3nt: TGTGCCAGCAGCGCGGGACAGGCGAGCTCCTACGAGCAGTACTTC
CDR3aa: CASSAGQASSYEQYF

j_gene: TRBJ2-1
abundance: .
v_gene: TRBV28
d_gene: TRBD2
CDR3nt: TGTGCCAGCAGTGCCCTCAGGGCGGGAGGGAATGAGCAGTTCTTC
CDR3aa: CASSALRAGGNEQFF

j_gene: TRBJ1-3
abundance: .
v_gene: TRBV27
d_gene: TRBD1
CDR3nt: TGTGCCAGCAGTCCAGGGACAGGGGGCGGAAACACCATATATTTT
CDR3aa: CASSPGTGGGNTIYF

j_gene: TRBJ2-1
abundance: .
v_gene: TRBV5-5
d_gene: TRBD2
CDR3nt: TGTGCCAGCAGCGTGGGACTAGCGGGAGGGGATGAGCAGTTCTTC
CDR3aa: CASSVGLAGGDEQFF

j_gene: TRBJ1-5
abundance: .
v_gene: TRBV19
d_gene: .
CDR3nt: TGTGCCACCCTCCCTGAAGGGGCCCTAAATCAGCCCCAGCATTTT
CDR3aa: CATLPEGALNQPQHF

j_gene: TRBJ2-3
abundance: .
v_gene: TRBV13
d_gene: .
CDR3nt: TGTGCCAGCAGCCCGATGTCAGATACGCAGTATTTT
CDR3aa: CASSPMSDTQYF

j_gene: TRBJ2-7
abundance: .
v_gene: TRBV27
d_gene: TRBD1
CDR3nt: TGTGCCAGCAGTCACCCGTCGGGACAGGGGCCTTCCGAGCAGTACTTC
CDR3aa: CASSHPSGQGPSEQYF

j_gene: TRBJ1-1
abundance: .
v_gene: TRBV29-1
d_gene: TRBD1
CDR3nt: TGCAGCGTGGATAACAGGGGCACTGAAGCTTTCTTT
CDR3aa: CSVDNRGTEAFF

j_gene: TRBJ2-3
abundance: .
v_gene: TRBV6-5
d_gene: .
CDR3nt: TGTGCCAGCAGTTACTCGACACGCACAGATACGCAGTATTTT
CDR3aa: CASSYSTRTDTQYF

j_gene: TRBJ1-6
abundance: .
v_gene: TRBV30
d_gene: .
CDR3nt: TGTGCCTGGAGTCCCCCAAGGGGACGTAATTCACCCCTCCACTTT
CDR3aa: CAWSPPRGRNSPLHF

j_gene: TRBJ2-5
abundance: .
v_gene: TRBV27
d_gene: TRBD2
CDR3nt: TGTGCCAGCAGTCCTCTAGCGGGAGGGCCAGAGGAGACCCAGTACTTC
CDR3aa: CASSPLAGGPEETQYF

j_gene: TRBJ1-1
abundance: .
v_gene: TRBV30
d_gene: TRBD1
CDR3nt: TGTGCCTGGAGGGCCGGGACAGGGGGTTATGAAGCTTTCTTT
CDR3aa: CAWRAGTGGYEAFF

j_gene: TRBJ2-1
abundance: .
v_gene: TRBV12-5
d_gene: .
CDR3nt: TGTGCTAGTGGCGTTAACAATGAGCAGTTCTTC
CDR3aa: CASGVNNEQFF

j_gene: TRBJ1-5
abundance: .
v_gene: TRBV6-5
d_gene: .
CDR3nt: TGTGCCAGCAGTCCCTTTGCTGGGGGTCAGCCCCAGCATTTT
CDR3aa: CASSPFAGGQPQHF

j_gene: TRBJ1-2
abundance: .
v_gene: TRBV11-2
d_gene: .
CDR3nt: TGTGCCAGCAGCCCCGGGGTACGTTCGTGGGGCTACACCTTC
CDR3aa: CASSPGVRSWGYTF

j_gene: TRBJ2-3
abundance: .
v_gene: TRBV27
d_gene: TRBD2
CDR3nt: TGTGCCAGCAGTCCCCCCCACGGGAGGGACACAGATACGCAGTATTTT
CDR3aa: CASSPPHGRDTDTQYF

j_gene: TRBJ2-3
abundance: .
v_gene: TRBV4-1
d_gene: .
CDR3nt: TGCGCCAGCAGCCACACACTCAGAGATACGCAGTATTTT
CDR3aa: CASSHTLRDTQYF

j_gene: TRBJ2-7
abundance: .
v_gene: TRBV3-1
d_gene: .
CDR3nt: TGTGCCAGCAGCTCCGGGACACGCACCTACGAGCAGTACTTC
CDR3aa: CASSSGTRTYEQYF

j_gene: TRBJ1-1
abundance: .
v_gene: TRBV18
d_gene: .
CDR3nt: TGTGCCAGCTCACGGCGCTTTCTGTGGGACTCCTGGGGCGGTGAAGCTTTCTTT
CDR3aa: CASSRRFLWDSWGGEAFF

j_gene: TRBJ1-2
abundance: once
v_gene: TRBV28
d_gene: TRBD1
CDR3nt: TGTGCCAGCAGTACTAAGGCCCGGGACAGGGTACTACCTTTCTATGGCTACACCTTC
CDR3aa: CASSTKARDRVLPFYGYTF

j_gene: TRBJ2-1
abundance: .
v_gene: TRBV27
d_gene: .
CDR3nt: TGTGCCAGCAGAAAAAGCGGGCGAAGCTCCTACAATGAGCAGTTCTTC
CDR3aa: CASRKSGRSSYNEQFF

j_gene: TRBJ2-1
abundance: .
v_gene: TRBV29-1
d_gene: .
CDR3nt: TGCAGCGTTGAGGGGATGCTCGGTGGGGGCCTTCAGAGGGGCGACTACAATGAGCAGTTCTTC
CDR3aa: CSVEGMLGGGLQRGDYNEQFF

j_gene: TRBJ2-7
abundance: few
v_gene: TRBV6-1
d_gene: TRBD1
CDR3nt: TGTGCCAGCAGTGAGACAGGGGCCTACGAGCAGTACTTC
CDR3aa: CASSETGAYEQYF

j_gene: TRBJ2-4
abundance: .
v_gene: TRBV12-3/TRBV12-4
d_gene: TRBD1
CDR3nt: TGTGCCAGCAGTCACCCGGGACAGTGGGACATTCAGTACTTC
CDR3aa: CASSHPGQWDIQYF

j_gene: TRBJ2-3
abundance: once
v_gene: TRBV6-1
d_gene: TRBD1
CDR3nt: TGTGCCAGCAGCCCCTCCACAGGGGAGTACACAGATACGCAGTATTTT
CDR3aa: CASSPSTGEYTDTQYF

j_gene: TRBJ2-7
abundance: .
v_gene: TRBV29-1
d_gene: TRBD1
CDR3nt: TGCAGCGTTGGTAGACAGGGGTACGAGCAGTACTTC
CDR3aa: CSVGRQGYEQYF

j_gene: TRBJ2-1
abundance: .
v_gene: TRBV30
d_gene: .
CDR3nt: TGTGCCTGGAGTGGTCTGGGGGGATTGAATGAGCAGTTCTTC
CDR3aa: CAWSGLGGLNEQFF

j_gene: TRBJ1-5
abundance: .
v_gene: TRBV25-1
d_gene: .
CDR3nt: TGTGCCAGCAGTGTGGCGGTCAATCAGCCCCAGCATTTT
CDR3aa: CASSVAVNQPQHF

j_gene: TRBJ2-6
abundance: .
v_gene: TRBV7-9
d_gene: .
CDR3nt: TGTGCCAGCAGCTTAGAGGGGACCAGGACTTTC
CDR3aa: CASSLEGTRTF

j_gene: TRBJ2-7
abundance: .
v_gene: TRBV6-5
d_gene: .
CDR3nt: TGTGCCAGCAGTTACTCGAGGGGGGATCTCTACGAGCAGTACTTC
CDR3aa: CASSYSRGDLYEQYF

j_gene: TRBJ2-3
abundance: .
v_gene: TRBV7-9
d_gene: .
CDR3nt: TGTGCCAGCAGCTTAAAGCCAGTCGAATTCGGGCAGCCCACAGATACGCAGTATTTT
CDR3aa: CASSLKPVEFGQPTDTQYF

j_gene: TRBJ2-1
abundance: .
v_gene: TRBV12-3/TRBV12-4
d_gene: .
CDR3nt: TGTGCCAGCAGCCCCTCCCCTAAGAATGAGCAGTTCTTC
CDR3aa: CASSPSPKNEQFF

j_gene: TRBJ2-7
abundance: .
v_gene: TRBV4-1
d_gene: .
CDR3nt: TGCGCCAGCAGCCAAGGCGGCGGGACCTACGAGCAGTACTTC
CDR3aa: CASSQGGGTYEQYF

j_gene: TRBJ1-1
abundance: few
v_gene: TRBV27
d_gene: TRBD1
CDR3nt: TGTGCCAGCACCAAGACAGGGCAGGACACTGAAGCTTTCTTT
CDR3aa: CASTKTGQDTEAFF

j_gene: TRBJ2-1
abundance: .
v_gene: TRBV7-3
d_gene: .
CDR3nt: TGTGCCAGCAGCTTAGTGTGGGGCTCCTACAATGAGCAGTTCTTC
CDR3aa: CASSLVWGSYNEQFF

j_gene: TRBJ2-5
abundance: once
v_gene: TRBV20-1
d_gene: .
CDR3nt: TGCAGTGGGAGGGGGTTTTCTCTTCCTCGAGAGACCCAGTACTTC
CDR3aa: CSGRGFSLPRETQYF

j_gene: TRBJ2-7
abundance: .
v_gene: TRBV27
d_gene: .
CDR3nt: TGTGCCAGCAGTTTTATGAGTGAGCAGTACTTC
CDR3aa: CASSFMSEQYF

j_gene: TRBJ2-5
abundance: .
v_gene: TRBV27
d_gene: TRBD1
CDR3nt: TGTGCCAGCAGTGAGTGGGGACAGGGACTCCAAGAGACCCAGTACTTC
CDR3aa: CASSEWGQGLQETQYF

j_gene: TRBJ2-7
abundance: .
v_gene: TRBV28
d_gene: TRBD1
CDR3nt: TGTGCCAGCAGTCGGGGACAGGGGGCTGGGGACGAGCAGTACTTC
CDR3aa: CASSRGQGAGDEQYF

j_gene: TRBJ2-4
abundance: .
v_gene: TRBV5-1
d_gene: TRBD1
CDR3nt: TGCGCCAGCAGCTTGGGAGTCGGGACAGAGAACATTCAGTACTTC
CDR3aa: CASSLGVGTENIQYF

j_gene: TRBJ2-3
abundance: .
v_gene: TRBV5-1
d_gene: .
CDR3nt: TGCGCCAGCCACTCCGGTTACGACGAGGGGGCAGATACGCAGTATTTT
CDR3aa: CASHSGYDEGADTQYF